This record covers a single T cell receptor beta chain. A single record per CDR3 protein comes from TCRdb applying MiXCR to the RT-PCR reads. The sample carries hundreds of thousands of distinct CDR3 sequences, approximately 7.6% recorded once. These data originate in a study of response to subunit inactivated influenza vaccine. This CDR3 contains 15 residues. V shed 5 bases, J shed 1 base, and the junction held 7 bases outside the gene matches. The V gene's germline CDR1 is SGHVS and CDR2 FQNEAQ. The TCR sequence derives from a man between 50 and 69 years old who received an inactivated influenza vaccine. The source was PBMCs from blood, collected roughly 24 months after vaccination. This chain connects TRBV7-8 to TRBJ1-1, with TRBD1 matching over 7 bases. The CDR3 loop reads CASSARQGPNTEAFF. For the CDR3, the DNA is TGTGCCAGCAGCGCCCGACAGGGCCCGAACACTGAAGCTTTCTTT. The complete variable domain, with remaining parts taken from reference TRBV7-8 and TRBJ1-1, reads GAGVSQSPRYKVAKRGQDVALRCDPISGHVSLFWYQQALGQGPEFLTYFQNEAQLDKSGLPSDRFFAERPEGSVSTLKIQRTQQEDSAVYLCASSARQGPNTEAFFGQGTRLTVV.